Sequencing of this T cell receptor (beta chain) was carried out in a study of cytomegalovirus exposure and HLA in healthy donors. Overall study results and limits: Donors belonging to an Asian-associated ancestry cluster reportedly showed fewer N-insertions in productive TCRs than the 666-donor mean, according to what a later analysis found.

A multiplex PCR was run with 60 Vbeta primers and 13 Jbeta primers. Only in-frame clones appear in the TCRdb table, and some are missing; sequencing was by immunoSEQ multiplex PCR. This sample lists about 58,000 clones; its ten largest clones have 3.5% to 4%. In the case of this clone: What it binds is unknown.

V lost 6 bases to trimming and J lost 0 bases, with 15 bases between them. The germline V gene has CDR1 MDHEN and CDR2 SYDVKM. There are 17 residues in the CDR3. The material sequenced was PBMCs. The gene calls are TRBV28 and TRBJ1-6; D possibly corresponds to TRBD1 (5 bases). The source of this sequence is a male donor in good health and CMV-seronegative. CDR3 sequence (DNA): TGTGCCAGCAGCTCCCGAAAGGGGTTCTCCTATAATTCACCCCTCCACTTT. This translates into CASSSRKGFSYNSPLHF.